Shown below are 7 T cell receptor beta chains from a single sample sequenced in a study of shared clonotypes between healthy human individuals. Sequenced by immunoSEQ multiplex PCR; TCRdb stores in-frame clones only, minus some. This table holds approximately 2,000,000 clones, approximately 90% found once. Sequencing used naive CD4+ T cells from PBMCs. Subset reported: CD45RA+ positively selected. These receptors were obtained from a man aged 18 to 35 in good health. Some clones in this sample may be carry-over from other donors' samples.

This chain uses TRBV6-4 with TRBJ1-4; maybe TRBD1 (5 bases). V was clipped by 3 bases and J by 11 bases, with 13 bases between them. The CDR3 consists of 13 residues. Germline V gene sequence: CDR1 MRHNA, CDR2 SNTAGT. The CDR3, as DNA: TGTGCCAGCAGTGATAGGCCCGGGGGGAAACTGTTTTTT. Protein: CASSDRPGGKLFF.

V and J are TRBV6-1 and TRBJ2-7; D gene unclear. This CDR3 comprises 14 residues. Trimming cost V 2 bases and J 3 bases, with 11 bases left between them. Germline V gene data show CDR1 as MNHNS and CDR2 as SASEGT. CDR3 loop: CASSEQFSLYEQYF. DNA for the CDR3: TGTGCCAGCAGTGAACAATTTTCTCTCTACGAGCAGTACTTC.

CDR3 sequence (DNA): TGTGCCAGCCTCTACGCAGGGTTCATAGAGACCCAGTACTTC. Encoded protein: CASLYAGFIETQYF. V gene TRBV2 combines with J gene TRBJ2-5, with D tentatively TRBD1 (5 bases). Germline V CDR1 and CDR2: SNHLY, FYNNEI. Deletions cut 8 bases from V and 4 bases from J, with 17 bases between. This CDR3 spans 14 amino acids.

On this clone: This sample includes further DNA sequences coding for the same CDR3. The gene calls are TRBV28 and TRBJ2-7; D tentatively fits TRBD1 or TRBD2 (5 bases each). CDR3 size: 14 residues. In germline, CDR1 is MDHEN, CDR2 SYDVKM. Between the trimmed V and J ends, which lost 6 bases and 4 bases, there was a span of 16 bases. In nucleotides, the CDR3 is TGTGCCAGCAGCCTCGGTGGGACCCGATACGAGCAGTACTTC. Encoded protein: CASSLGGTRYEQYF. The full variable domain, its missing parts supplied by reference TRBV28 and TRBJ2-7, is DVKVTQSSRYLVKRTGEKVFLECVQDMDHENMFWYRQDPGLGLRLIYFSYDVKMKEKGDIPEGYSVSREKKERFSLILESASTNQTSMYLCASSLGGTRYEQYFGPGTRLTVT.

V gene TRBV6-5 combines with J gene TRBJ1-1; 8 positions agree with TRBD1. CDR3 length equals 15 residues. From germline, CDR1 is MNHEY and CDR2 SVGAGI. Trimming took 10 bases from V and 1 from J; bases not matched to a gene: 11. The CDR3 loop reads CATLRTGTGNTEAFF. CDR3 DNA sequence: TGTGCCACCCTTAGGACAGGGACGGGGAACACTGAAGCTTTCTTT.

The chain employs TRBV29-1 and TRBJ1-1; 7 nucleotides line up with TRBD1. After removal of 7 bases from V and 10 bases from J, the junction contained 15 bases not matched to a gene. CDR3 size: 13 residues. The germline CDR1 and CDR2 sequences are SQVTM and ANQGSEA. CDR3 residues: CSAQTGLGTGAFF. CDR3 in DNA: TGCAGCGCACAGACAGGGTTGGGGACGGGAGCTTTCTTT. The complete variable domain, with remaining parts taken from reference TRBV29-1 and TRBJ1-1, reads SAVISQKPSRDICQRGTSLTIQCQVDSQVTMMFWYRQQPGQSLTLIATANQGSEATYESGFVIDKFPISRPNLTFSTLTVSNMSPEDSSIYLCSAQTGLGTGAFFGQGTRLTVV.

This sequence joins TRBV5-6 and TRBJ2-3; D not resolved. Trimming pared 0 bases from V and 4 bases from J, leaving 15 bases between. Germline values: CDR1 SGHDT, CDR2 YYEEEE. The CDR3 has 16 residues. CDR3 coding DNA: TGTGCCAGCAGCTTGGCCCCTAGGCGGCCACCAGATACGCAGTATTTT. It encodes CASSLAPRRPPDTQYF. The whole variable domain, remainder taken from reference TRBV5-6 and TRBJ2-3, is DAGVTQSPTHLIKTRGQQVTLRCSPKSGHDTVSWYQQALGQGPQFIFQYYEEEERQRGNFPDRFSGHQFPNYSSELNVNALLLGDSALYLCASSLAPRRPPDTQYFGPGTRLTVL.